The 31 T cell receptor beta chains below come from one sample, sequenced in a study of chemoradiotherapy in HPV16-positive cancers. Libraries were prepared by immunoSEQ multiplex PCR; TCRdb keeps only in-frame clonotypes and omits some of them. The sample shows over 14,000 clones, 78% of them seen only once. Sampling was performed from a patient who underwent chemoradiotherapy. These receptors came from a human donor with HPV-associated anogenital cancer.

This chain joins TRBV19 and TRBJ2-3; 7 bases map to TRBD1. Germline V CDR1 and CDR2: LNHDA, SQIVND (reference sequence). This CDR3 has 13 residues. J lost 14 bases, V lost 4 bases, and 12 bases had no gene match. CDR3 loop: CASSTTDRVKLYF. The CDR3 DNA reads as TGTGCCAGTAGTACCACTGACAGGGTTAAGCTGTATTTT.

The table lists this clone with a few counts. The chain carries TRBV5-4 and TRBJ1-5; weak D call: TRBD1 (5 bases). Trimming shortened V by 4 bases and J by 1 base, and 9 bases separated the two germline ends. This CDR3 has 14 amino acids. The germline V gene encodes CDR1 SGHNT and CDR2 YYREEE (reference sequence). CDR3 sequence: CASSPGGSNQPQHF. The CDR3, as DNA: TGTGCCAGCAGCCCCGGGGGGAGCAATCAGCCCCAGCATTTT.

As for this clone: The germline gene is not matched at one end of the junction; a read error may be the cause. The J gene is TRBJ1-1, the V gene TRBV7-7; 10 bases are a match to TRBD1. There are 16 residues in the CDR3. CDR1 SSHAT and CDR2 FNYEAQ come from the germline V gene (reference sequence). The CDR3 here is CASSPIRTGGHTEAFF. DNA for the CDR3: TGTGCTAGCAGCCCCATAAGGACAGGGGGTCACACTGAAGCTTTCTTT.

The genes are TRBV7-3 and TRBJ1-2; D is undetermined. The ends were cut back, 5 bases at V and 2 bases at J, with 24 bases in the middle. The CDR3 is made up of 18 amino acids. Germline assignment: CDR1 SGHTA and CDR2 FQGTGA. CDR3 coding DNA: TGTGCCAGCAGCCCGATATCGGCAGGTGGAAGACCCAACTATGGCTACACCTTC. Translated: CASSPISAGGRPNYGYTF. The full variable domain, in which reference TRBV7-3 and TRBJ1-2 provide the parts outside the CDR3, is GAGVSQTPSNKVTEKGKYVELRCDPISGHTALYWYRQSLGQGPEFLIYFQGTGAADDSGLPNDRFFAVRPEGSVSTLKIQRTERGDSAVYLCASSPISAGGRPNYGYTFGSGTRLTVV.

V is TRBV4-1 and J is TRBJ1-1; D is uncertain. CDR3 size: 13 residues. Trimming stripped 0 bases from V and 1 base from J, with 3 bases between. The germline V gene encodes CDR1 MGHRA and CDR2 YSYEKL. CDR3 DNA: TGCGCCAGCAGCCAAGATGAGAACACTGAAGCTTTCTTT. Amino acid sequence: CASSQDENTEAFF.

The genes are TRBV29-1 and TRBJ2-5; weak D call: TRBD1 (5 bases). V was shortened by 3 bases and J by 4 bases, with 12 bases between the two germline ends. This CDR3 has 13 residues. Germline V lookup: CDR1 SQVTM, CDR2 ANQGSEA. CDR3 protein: CSVDGQGLETQYF. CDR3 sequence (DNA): TGCAGCGTTGACGGGCAGGGTCTAGAGACCCAGTACTTC. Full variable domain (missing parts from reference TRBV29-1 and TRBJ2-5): SAVISQKPSRDICQRGTSLTIQCQVDSQVTMMFWYRQQPGQSLTLIATANQGSEATYESGFVIDKFPISRPNLTFSTLTVSNMSPEDSSIYLCSVDGQGLETQYFGPGTRLLVL.

The CDR3, as DNA: TGTGCCAGCAGCTTAGCGGACGGACGGCCCCAAGAGACCCAGTACTTC. Amino acids: CASSLADGRPQETQYF. This chain joins TRBV7-8 and TRBJ2-5, with D unclear. The CDR3 extends over 16 amino acids. V lost 0 bases to trimming and J lost 1 base, with 12 bases between them. Germline values: CDR1 SGHVS, CDR2 FQNEAQ.

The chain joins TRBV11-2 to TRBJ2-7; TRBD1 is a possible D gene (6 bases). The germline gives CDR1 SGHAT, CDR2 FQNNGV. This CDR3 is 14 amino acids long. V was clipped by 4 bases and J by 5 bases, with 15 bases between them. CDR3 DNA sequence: TGTGCCAGCAGCTCATCAGGGGTGGCCAACGAGCAGTACTTC. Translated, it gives CASSSSGVANEQYF.

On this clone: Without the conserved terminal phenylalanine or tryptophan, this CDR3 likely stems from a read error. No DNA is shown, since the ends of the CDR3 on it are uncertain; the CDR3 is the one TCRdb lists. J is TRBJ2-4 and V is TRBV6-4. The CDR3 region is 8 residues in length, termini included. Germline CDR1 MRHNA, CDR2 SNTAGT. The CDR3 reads CASSSGPV.

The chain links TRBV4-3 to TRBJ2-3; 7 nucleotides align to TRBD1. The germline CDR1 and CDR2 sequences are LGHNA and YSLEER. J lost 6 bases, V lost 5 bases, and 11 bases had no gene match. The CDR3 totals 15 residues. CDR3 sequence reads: CASSSRQGGADTQYF. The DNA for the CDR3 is TGCGCCAGCAGCTCCAGACAGGGCGGAGCGGATACGCAGTATTTT.

CDR3 amino acids: CASSCQGCYEQYF. CDR3 nucleotide sequence: TGTGCCAGCAGTTGCCAGGGGTGCTACGAGCAGTACTTC. The V gene is TRBV28, the J gene TRBJ2-7, with D tentatively TRBD1 (6 bases). The CDR3 has 13 amino acids. Trimming took off 4 bases at V and 3 bases at J, with 10 bases between the two ends. Germline V gene lookup returns CDR1 MDHEN and CDR2 SYDVKM.

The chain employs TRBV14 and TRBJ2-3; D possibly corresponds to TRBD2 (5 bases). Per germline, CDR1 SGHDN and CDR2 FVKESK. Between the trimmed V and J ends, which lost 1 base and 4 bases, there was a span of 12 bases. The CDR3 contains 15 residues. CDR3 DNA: TGTGCCAGCAGCCAAGTAGCGAATCAAGCAGATACGCAGTATTTT. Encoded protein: CASSQVANQADTQYF.

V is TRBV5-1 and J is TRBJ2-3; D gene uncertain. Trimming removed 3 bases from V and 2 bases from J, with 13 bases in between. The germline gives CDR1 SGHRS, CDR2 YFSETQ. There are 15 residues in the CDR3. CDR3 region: CASSYGPATTDTQYF. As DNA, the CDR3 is TGCGCCAGCAGCTACGGCCCCGCAACCACAGATACGCAGTATTTT.

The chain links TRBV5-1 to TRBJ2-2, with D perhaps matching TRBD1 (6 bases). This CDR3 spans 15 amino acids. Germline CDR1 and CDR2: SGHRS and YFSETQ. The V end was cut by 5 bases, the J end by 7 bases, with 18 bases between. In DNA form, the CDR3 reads TGCGCCAGCAGTCAGGGGACGGTATACAACGGGGAGCTGTTTTTT. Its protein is CASSQGTVYNGELFF.

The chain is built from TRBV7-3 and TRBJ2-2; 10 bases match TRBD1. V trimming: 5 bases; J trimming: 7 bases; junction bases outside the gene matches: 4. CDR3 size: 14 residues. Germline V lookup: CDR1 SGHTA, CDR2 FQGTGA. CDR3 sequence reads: CASSPGTGDGELFF. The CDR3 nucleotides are TGTGCCAGCAGCCCAGGGACAGGGGACGGGGAGCTGTTTTTT.

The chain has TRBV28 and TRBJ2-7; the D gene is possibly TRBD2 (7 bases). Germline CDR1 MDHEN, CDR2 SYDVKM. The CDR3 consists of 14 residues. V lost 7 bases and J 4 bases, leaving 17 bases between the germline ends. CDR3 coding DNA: TGTGCCAGCACTTTCGGCGGGGGCCTTTACGAGCAGTACTTC. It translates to CASTFGGGLYEQYF.

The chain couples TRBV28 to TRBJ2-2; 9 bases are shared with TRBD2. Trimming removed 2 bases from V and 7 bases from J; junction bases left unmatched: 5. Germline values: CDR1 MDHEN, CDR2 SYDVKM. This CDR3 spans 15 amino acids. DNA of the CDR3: TGTGCCAGCAGTTTAGCGGGGGGGCCTGGCGGGGAGCTGTTTTTT. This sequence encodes CASSLAGGPGGELFF. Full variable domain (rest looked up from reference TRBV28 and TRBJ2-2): DVKVTQSSRYLVKRTGEKVFLECVQDMDHENMFWYRQDPGLGLRLIYFSYDVKMKEKGDIPEGYSVSREKKERFSLILESASTNQTSMYLCASSLAGGPGGELFFGEGSRLTVL.

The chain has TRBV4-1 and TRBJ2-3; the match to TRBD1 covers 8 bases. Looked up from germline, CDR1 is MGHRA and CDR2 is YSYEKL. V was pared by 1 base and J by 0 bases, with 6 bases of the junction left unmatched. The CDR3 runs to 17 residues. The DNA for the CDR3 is TGCGCCAGCAGCCAAGTTCTTGACAGGGGAAGCACAGATACGCAGTATTTT. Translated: CASSQVLDRGSTDTQYF.

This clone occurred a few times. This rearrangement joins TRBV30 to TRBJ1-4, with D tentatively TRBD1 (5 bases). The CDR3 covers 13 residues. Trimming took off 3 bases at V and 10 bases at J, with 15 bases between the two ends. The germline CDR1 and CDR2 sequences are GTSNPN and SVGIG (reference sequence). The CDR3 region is CAWREQVLGKLFF. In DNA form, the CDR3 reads TGTGCCTGGAGAGAACAGGTCCTGGGAAAACTGTTTTTT.

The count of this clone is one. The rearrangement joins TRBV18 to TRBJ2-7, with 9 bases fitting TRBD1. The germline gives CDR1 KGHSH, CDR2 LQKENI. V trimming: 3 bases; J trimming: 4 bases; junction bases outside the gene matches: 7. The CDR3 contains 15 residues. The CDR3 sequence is CASSPSGQGFYEQYF. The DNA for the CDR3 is TGTGCCAGCTCACCCTCCGGACAGGGGTTTTACGAGCAGTACTTC.

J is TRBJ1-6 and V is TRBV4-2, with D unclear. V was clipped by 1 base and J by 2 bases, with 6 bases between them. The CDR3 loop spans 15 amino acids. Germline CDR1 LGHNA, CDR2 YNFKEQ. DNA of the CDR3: TGTGCCAGCAGCCAAGTTCAGGCCTATAATTCACCCCTCCACTTT. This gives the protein CASSQVQAYNSPLHF.

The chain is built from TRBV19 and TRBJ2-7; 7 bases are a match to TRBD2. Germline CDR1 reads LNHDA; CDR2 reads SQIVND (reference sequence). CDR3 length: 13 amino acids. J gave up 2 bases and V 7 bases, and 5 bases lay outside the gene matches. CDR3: CASNGGIAYEQYF. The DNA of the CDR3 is TGTGCCAGTAACGGGGGGATCGCCTACGAGCAGTACTTC.

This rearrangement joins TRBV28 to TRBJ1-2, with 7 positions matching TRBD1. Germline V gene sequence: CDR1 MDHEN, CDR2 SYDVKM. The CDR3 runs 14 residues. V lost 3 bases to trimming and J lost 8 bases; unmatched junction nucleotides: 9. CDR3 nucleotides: TGTGCCAGCAGTTTTTCAAGACAGGGCCGAGGCTACACCTTC. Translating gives CASSFSRQGRGYTF.

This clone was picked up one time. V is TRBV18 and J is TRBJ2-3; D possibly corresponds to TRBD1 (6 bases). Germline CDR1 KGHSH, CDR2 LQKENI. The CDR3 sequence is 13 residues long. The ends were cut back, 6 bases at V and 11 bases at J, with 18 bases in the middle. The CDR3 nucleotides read TGTGCCAGCTCCGAATCCAGGGACACAGAGCAGTATTTT. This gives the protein CASSESRDTEQYF.

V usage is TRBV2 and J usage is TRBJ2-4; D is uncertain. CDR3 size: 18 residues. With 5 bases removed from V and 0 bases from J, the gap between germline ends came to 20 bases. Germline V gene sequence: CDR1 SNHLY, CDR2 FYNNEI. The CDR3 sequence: CASSTGRLAELAKNIQYF. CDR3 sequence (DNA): TGTGCCAGCAGTACCGGACGGTTGGCGGAACTAGCCAAAAACATTCAGTACTTC.

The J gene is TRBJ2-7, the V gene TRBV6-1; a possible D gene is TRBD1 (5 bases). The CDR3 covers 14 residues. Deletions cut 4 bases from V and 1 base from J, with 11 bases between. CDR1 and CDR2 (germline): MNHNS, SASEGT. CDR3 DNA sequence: TGTGCCAGCAGTGCGGACATGCATTCCTACGAGCAGTACTTC. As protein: CASSADMHSYEQYF.

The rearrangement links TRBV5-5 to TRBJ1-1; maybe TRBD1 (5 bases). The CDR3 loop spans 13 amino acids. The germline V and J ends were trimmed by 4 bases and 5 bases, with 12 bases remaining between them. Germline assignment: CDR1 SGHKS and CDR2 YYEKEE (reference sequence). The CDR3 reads CASSAGDGTEAFF. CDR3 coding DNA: TGTGCCAGCAGCGCGGGGGACGGAACTGAAGCTTTCTTT.

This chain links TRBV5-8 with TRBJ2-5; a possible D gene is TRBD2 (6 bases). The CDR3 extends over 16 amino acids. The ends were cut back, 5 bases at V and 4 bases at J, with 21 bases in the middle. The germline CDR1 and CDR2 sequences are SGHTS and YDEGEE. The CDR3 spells CASSFPGTVGRETQYF. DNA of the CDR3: TGTGCCAGCAGTTTCCCCGGGACTGTAGGAAGAGAGACCCAGTACTTC.

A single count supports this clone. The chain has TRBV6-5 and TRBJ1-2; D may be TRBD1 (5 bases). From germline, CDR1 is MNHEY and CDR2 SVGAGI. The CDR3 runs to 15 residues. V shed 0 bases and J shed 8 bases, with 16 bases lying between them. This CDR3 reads CASSYSRGALGGYTF. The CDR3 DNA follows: TGTGCCAGCAGTTACTCGAGAGGGGCCCTCGGGGGCTACACCTTC.

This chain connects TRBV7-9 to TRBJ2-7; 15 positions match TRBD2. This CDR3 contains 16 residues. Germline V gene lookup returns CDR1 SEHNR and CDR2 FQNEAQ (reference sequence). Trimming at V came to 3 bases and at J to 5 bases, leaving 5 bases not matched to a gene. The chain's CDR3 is CASSLGTSGGYDEQYF. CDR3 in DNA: TGTGCCAGCAGCTTGGGGACTAGCGGGGGGTACGACGAGCAGTACTTC.

The DNA for the CDR3 is TGTGCCAGCAGTGTCGACAGGGGGCAGAGCTATGGCTACACCTTC. Translation gives CASSVDRGQSYGYTF. The rearrangement joins TRBV6-1 to TRBJ1-2; 10 bases fit TRBD1. CDR3 length equals 15 residues. V was clipped by 4 bases and J by 4 bases; unmatched bases: 6. Germline CDR1 is MNHNS and CDR2 is SASEGT.